The 29 T cell receptor beta chains presented below share a single source sample, sequenced in a study of T cell repertoires in cytomegalovirus infection. MiXCR was run by TCRdb on the reads, yielding one entry per CDR3 protein. Altogether fewer than 1,000,000 distinct CDR3 sequences are present, roughly 30% being singletons, with the ten largest covering about an eighth. Their antigens are not known. The specimen comprised cultured CD8+ T cells from PBMCs, sampled from culture after CMV antigen stimulation. Receptors originate from a human donor in good health (CMV status not recorded). Some clones in this sample may be carry-over from other donors' samples.

The V gene is TRBV19, the J gene TRBJ2-1, with 10 bases identical to TRBD2. The trim removed 3 bases at V and 8 bases at J, leaving 4 bases unmatched. The V gene's germline CDR1 is LNHDA and CDR2 SQIVND (reference sequence). The CDR3 extends over 14 amino acids. Written as DNA, the CDR3 is TGTGCCAGTAGTATCAGCGGGGGGGTCCATGAGCAGTTCTTC. Its protein is CASSISGGVHEQFF.

Of note for this clonotype: One junction end does not reproduce the germline sequence, and a read error may be involved. The CDR3 nucleotides read TGTGCCAGCAGCCCGGGAACCCGCTCTGAGGCCAACGTCCTGACTTTC. This sequence encodes CASSPGTRSEANVLTF. The rearrangement links TRBV12-3 or TRBV12-4 to TRBJ2-6; a possible D gene is TRBD2 (5 bases). This CDR3 region has 16 residues.

The chain couples TRBV7-9 to TRBJ1-4; a weak D match, TRBD1 (5 bases). Germline CDR1 reads SEHNR; CDR2 reads FQNEAQ (reference sequence). V shed 5 bases and J shed 8 bases, with 18 bases lying between them. The CDR3 consists of 15 residues. The chain's CDR3 is CASSPPGEGREKLFF. The CDR3 coding sequence is TGTGCCAGCAGCCCCCCCGGAGAGGGGAGGGAAAAACTGTTTTTT.

The chain combines TRBV19 with TRBJ1-1; 8 nucleotides agree with TRBD1. V lost 5 bases, J lost 4 bases, and 9 bases stayed unmatched. The germline gives CDR1 LNHDA, CDR2 SQIVND (reference sequence). The CDR3 totals 15 residues. The CDR3 DNA reads TGTGCCAGTAGTCCGACCCTCACAGGGGGCACTGAAGCTTTCTTT. Protein: CASSPTLTGGTEAFF.

This rearrangement joins TRBV11-3 to TRBJ2-7; tentatively, D is TRBD1 or TRBD2 (6 bases each). This CDR3 region has 13 residues. V was clipped by 11 bases and J by 5 bases, with 19 bases between them. CDR1 and CDR2 (germline): SGHNT, YENEEA. This CDR3 is CASRWRGAHEQYV. CDR3 in DNA: TGTGCCTCCCGGTGGAGGGGGGCTCACGAGCAGTACGTC.

The genes are TRBV15 and TRBJ1-2; 8 bases align to TRBD1. Germline lookup yields CDR1 LNHNV and CDR2 YYDKDF (reference sequence). This CDR3 region has 15 residues. V lost 0 bases to trimming and J lost 6 bases; unmatched junction nucleotides: 6. CDR3 in DNA: TGTGCCACCAGCAGAGATCGGGCAGGGGGCAATGGCTACACCTTC. It specifies CATSRDRAGGNGYTF.

The rearrangement links TRBV25-1 to TRBJ1-1; D is unclear. This CDR3 region has 15 residues. V was trimmed by 2 bases and J by 2 bases, leaving 12 bases between them. The germline V gene encodes CDR1 MGHDK and CDR2 SYGVNS. The CDR3 nucleotides read TGTGCCAGCAGTGAAGGGATAGGGTTTAACACTGAAGCTTTCTTT. Amino acid sequence: CASSEGIGFNTEAFF.

CDR3 coding DNA: TGTGCCAGCAGTGAATTGGGCAGGGGCTATGGCTACACCTTC. This encodes CASSELGRGYGYTF. The chain combines TRBV25-1 with TRBJ1-2, with a possible D match to TRBD1 (6 bases). Per germline, CDR1 MGHDK and CDR2 SYGVNS. This CDR3 has 14 residues. Trimming stripped 1 base from V and 4 bases from J, with 10 bases between.

This clonotype was found many times. The chain couples TRBV7-2 to TRBJ1-3, with D perhaps matching TRBD1 (6 bases). CDR3 length equals 15 residues. Per the germline V gene, CDR1 is SGHTA and CDR2 is FQGNSA. With 3 bases removed from V and 2 bases from J, the gap between germline ends came to 11 bases. CDR3 region: CASSFIAGAGNTIYF. CDR3 DNA: TGTGCCAGCAGCTTCATCGCAGGGGCTGGAAACACCATATATTTT.

This clonotype was found once. The chain combines TRBV19 with TRBJ1-1; no clear D. The length of the CDR3 is 13 residues. Trimming stripped 7 bases from V and 3 bases from J, with 12 bases between. Germline-derived CDR1 and CDR2 are LNHDA and SQIVND (reference sequence). CDR3 sequence (DNA): TGTGCCAGTACCGAAGGGCTCCACACTGAAGCTTTCTTT. It yields the protein CASTEGLHTEAFF.

The chain carries TRBV9 and TRBJ2-5; D possibly uses TRBD1 or TRBD2 (6 bases each). The germline gives CDR1 SGDLS, CDR2 YYNGEE. This CDR3 is 13 amino acids long. V was cut by 3 bases and J by 5 bases, with 11 bases left in between. Written as DNA, the CDR3 is TGTGCCAGCAGCGCCCGGGGGCGGGAGACCCAGTACTTC. This gives the protein CASSARGRETQYF.

There are a few counts of this clonotype. This chain connects TRBV11-2 to TRBJ1-4, with 7 bases aligning to TRBD1. The CDR3 is 15 amino acids. CDR1 and CDR2 (germline): SGHAT, FQNNGV. V gave up 1 base and J gave up 6 bases; unmatched junction bases: 5. The CDR3, as DNA: TGTGCCAGCAGCTTAGCGCCCAGGGGGGATGAAAAACTGTTTTTT. Amino acid sequence: CASSLAPRGDEKLFF.

J is TRBJ2-5 and V is TRBV4-2, with TRBD1 matching over 8 bases. Per the germline V gene, CDR1 is LGHNA and CDR2 is YNFKEQ. This CDR3 contains 19 residues. Trimming cost V 0 bases and J 7 bases; bases outside gene matches: 19. The DNA for the CDR3 is TGTGCCAGCAGCCAAGATCGTTTTTGGACAGGGTGGGACCCGGGGACCCAGTACTTC. This encodes CASSQDRFWTGWDPGTQYF.

This clonotype was found many times. The chain carries TRBV4-3 and TRBJ2-3; 7 positions match TRBD2. This CDR3 region has 15 residues. With V trimmed by 1 base and J by 1 base, 2 bases remained unmatched. Germline CDR1 reads LGHNA; CDR2 reads YSLEER. The CDR3 bases are TGCGCCAGCAGCCAAGTTGCGGGGGGCACAGATACGCAGTATTTT. This translates into CASSQVAGGTDTQYF.

The V call is TRBV12-3 or TRBV12-4, the J call TRBJ1-2; tentatively, D is TRBD1 (6 bases). The CDR3 runs 15 residues. Trimming removed 0 bases from V and 7 bases from J, with 15 bases in between. The CDR3 nucleotides read TGTGCCAGCAGTTTAGCTGGGGGCGCGTCTCCTGGCTACACCTTC. The encoded protein is CASSLAGGASPGYTF.

This chain uses TRBV27 with TRBJ1-2; maybe TRBD1 (5 bases). With 5 bases removed from V and 8 bases from J, the gap between germline ends came to 12 bases. The CDR3 is 12 amino acids. CDR1 is MNHEY and CDR2 is SMNVEV in the germline V gene (reference sequence). CDR3 in DNA: TGTGCCAGCAGTGGCATGTGGGGCGGCTACACCTTC. It specifies CASSGMWGGYTF.

This clonotype showed up just a few times. The gene calls are TRBV19 and TRBJ1-2; D gene uncertain. Per the germline V gene, CDR1 is LNHDA and CDR2 is SQIVND (reference sequence). The CDR3 has 14 residues. The V end was cut by 9 bases, the J end by 2 bases, with 16 bases between. The CDR3 loop is CASSPRVSNYGYTF. The CDR3 DNA follows: TGTGCCAGCTCTCCAAGGGTTTCGAACTATGGCTACACCTTC.

The genes are TRBV6-2 or TRBV6-3 and TRBJ2-1; D may be TRBD2 (8 bases). The CDR3 contains 18 residues. Trimming removed 5 bases from V and 8 bases from J, with 28 bases in between. Germline V lookup: CDR1 MNHEY, CDR2 SVGEGT. In nucleotides, the CDR3 is TGTGCCAGCAGTCCTCAGGGGGGACGGGGGGGCCGGTATTATGAGCAGTTCTTC. It translates to CASSPQGGRGGRYYEQFF.

This clonotype was observed at least ten times. The chain recombines TRBV7-6 with TRBJ2-5, with 13 nucleotides matching TRBD2. This CDR3 comprises 16 residues. Germline V gives CDR1 SGHVS, CDR2 FNYEAQ. With V trimmed by 3 bases and J by 5 bases, 6 bases remained unmatched. The chain's CDR3 is CASSFGLAGVGETQYF. CDR3 nucleotides: TGTGCCAGCAGCTTCGGACTAGCGGGGGTGGGGGAGACCCAGTACTTC.

The chain joins TRBV2 to TRBJ1-5; D is undetermined. The CDR3 sequence is 15 residues long. In germline, CDR1 is SNHLY, CDR2 FYNNEI. Trimming stripped 1 base from V and 0 bases from J, with 7 bases between. The CDR3 DNA is TGTGCCAGCAGTGAAGATGGTTATAGCAATCAGCCCCAGCATTTT. It translates to CASSEDGYSNQPQHF.

This clonotype was counted many times. This chain uses TRBV7-2 with TRBJ2-3; D possibly corresponds to TRBD1 (6 bases). Germline V lookup: CDR1 SGHTA, CDR2 FQGNSA. The CDR3 is made up of 16 amino acids. The germline V and J ends were trimmed by 5 bases and 0 bases, with 15 bases remaining between them. The CDR3 loop is CASSPLFGQSTDTQYF. The CDR3 coding sequence is TGTGCCAGCAGCCCCCTATTTGGACAGAGCACAGATACGCAGTATTTT.

In its sample, this clonotype was seen a few times. The chain is built from TRBV7-9 and TRBJ2-2; no firm D call. The CDR3 length is 15 residues. Per germline, CDR1 SEHNR and CDR2 FQNEAQ (reference sequence). Trimming shortened V by 4 bases and J by 4 bases, and 13 bases separated the two germline ends. This CDR3 reads CASSSPHGRTGELFF. The CDR3 coding sequence is TGTGCCAGCAGCTCGCCCCACGGACGCACCGGGGAGCTGTTTTTT.

In regard to this clonotype: Sequence at one end of the junction differs from germline and may be a read error. This rearrangement joins TRBV7-3 to TRBJ2-6; perhaps TRBD2 as D (5 bases). Germline CDR1 reads SGHTA; CDR2 reads FQGTGA. The length of the CDR3 is 15 residues. CDR3 region: CPSSYGDSGANVLTF. Here the CDR3 DNA reads TGTCCCAGCAGCTACGGGGACTCTGGGGCCAACGTCCTGACTTTC.

V gene TRBV5-8 combines with J gene TRBJ1-5; 8 nucleotides line up with TRBD1. This CDR3 has 18 amino acids. With V trimmed by 0 bases and J by 1 base, 9 bases remained unmatched. Per germline, CDR1 SGHTS and CDR2 YDEGEE. CDR3: CASSLEEVHRGSNQPQHF. CDR3 sequence (DNA): TGTGCCAGCAGCTTGGAGGAGGTGCACAGGGGGAGCAATCAGCCCCAGCATTTT.

This clonotype turned up a few times. The chain employs TRBV27 and TRBJ1-1, with 8 bases aligning to TRBD1. This CDR3 comprises 14 residues. Germline CDR1 is MNHEY and CDR2 is SMNVEV (reference sequence). V was pared by 4 bases and J by 5 bases, with 6 bases of the junction left unmatched. This chain's CDR3 is CASSSRQGWTEAFF. The CDR3 bases are TGTGCCAGCAGTTCGCGACAGGGGTGGACTGAAGCTTTCTTT.

V is TRBV6-6 and J is TRBJ1-3; a possible D gene is TRBD1 (6 bases). Germline V gene sequence: CDR1 MNHNY, CDR2 SVGAGI (reference sequence). CDR3 length: 15 amino acids. Between the trimmed V and J ends, which lost 4 bases and 0 bases, there was a span of 10 bases. In nucleotides, the CDR3 is TGTGCCAGCAGTTGGCTACAGGGCTCTGGAAACACCATATATTTT. Amino acid sequence: CASSWLQGSGNTIYF.

The CDR3 nucleotides read TGTGCCAGCCTAAACTCGCAACAGGGAAACACCGGGGAGCTGTTTTTT. Translating it yields CASLNSQQGNTGELFF. The chain employs TRBV2 and TRBJ2-2, with D tentatively TRBD1 (6 bases). V lost 8 bases to trimming and J lost 2 bases, with 18 bases between them. The length of the CDR3 is 16 residues. Germline CDR1 reads SNHLY; CDR2 reads FYNNEI.

Comments on this clonotype: A clone one base away is much larger, so this may be a read error. This chain joins TRBV7-2 and TRBJ2-2; unclear D gene. This CDR3 region has 16 residues. CDR1 SGHTA and CDR2 FQGNSA come from the germline V gene. The CDR3 sequence: CVSRATSVTNTGELFF. DNA for the CDR3: TGTGTCAGCAGAGCAACATCCGTAACGAACACCGGGGAGCTGTTTTTT.

Many counts were recorded for this clonotype. This rearrangement joins TRBV25-1 to TRBJ1-2, with no clear D. The CDR3 has 14 residues. Per the germline V gene, CDR1 is MGHDK and CDR2 is SYGVNS. Trimming shortened V by 4 bases and J by 1 base, and 10 bases separated the two germline ends. CDR3 in amino acids: CASSAPGHNYGYTF. In DNA form, the CDR3 reads TGTGCCAGCAGTGCACCGGGCCATAACTATGGCTACACCTTC.